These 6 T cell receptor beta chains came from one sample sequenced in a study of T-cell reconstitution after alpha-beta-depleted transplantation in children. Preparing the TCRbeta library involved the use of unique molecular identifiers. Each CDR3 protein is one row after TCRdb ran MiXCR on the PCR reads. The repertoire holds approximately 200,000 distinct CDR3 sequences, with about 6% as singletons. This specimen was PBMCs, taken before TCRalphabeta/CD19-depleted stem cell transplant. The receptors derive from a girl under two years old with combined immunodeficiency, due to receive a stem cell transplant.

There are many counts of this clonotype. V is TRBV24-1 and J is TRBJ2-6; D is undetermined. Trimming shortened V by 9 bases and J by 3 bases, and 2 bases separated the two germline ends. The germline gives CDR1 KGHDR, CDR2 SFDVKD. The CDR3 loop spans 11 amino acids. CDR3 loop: CATGGANVLTF. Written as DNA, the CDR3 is TGTGCCACCGGTGGGGCCAACGTCCTGACTTTC.

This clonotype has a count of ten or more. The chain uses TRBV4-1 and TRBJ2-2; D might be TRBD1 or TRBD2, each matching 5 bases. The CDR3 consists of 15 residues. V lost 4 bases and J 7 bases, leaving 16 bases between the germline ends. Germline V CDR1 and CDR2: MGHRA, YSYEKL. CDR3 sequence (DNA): TGCGCCAGCAGCCCCCGGGACCCTGGGAGCGGGGAGCTGTTTTTT. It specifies CASSPRDPGSGELFF.

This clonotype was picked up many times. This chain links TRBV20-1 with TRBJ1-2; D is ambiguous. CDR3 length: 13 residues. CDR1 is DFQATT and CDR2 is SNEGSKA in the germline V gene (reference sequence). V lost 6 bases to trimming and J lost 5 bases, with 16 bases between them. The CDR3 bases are TGCAGTGCAAGGAGCCGGGGAGGGTATGGCTACACCTTC. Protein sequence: CSARSRGGYGYTF.

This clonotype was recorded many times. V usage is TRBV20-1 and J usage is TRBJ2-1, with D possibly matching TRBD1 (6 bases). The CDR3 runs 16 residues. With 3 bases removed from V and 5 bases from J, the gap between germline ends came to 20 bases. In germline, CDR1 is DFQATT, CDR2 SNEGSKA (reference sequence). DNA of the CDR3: TGCAGTGCTAGTCCGGACACAGGGTTGTTGAACAATGAGCAGTTCTTC. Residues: CSASPDTGLLNNEQFF.

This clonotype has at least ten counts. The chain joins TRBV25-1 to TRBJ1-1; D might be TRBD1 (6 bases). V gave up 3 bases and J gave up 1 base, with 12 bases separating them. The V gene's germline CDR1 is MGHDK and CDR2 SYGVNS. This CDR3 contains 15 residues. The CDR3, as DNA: TGTGCCAGCAGTGATCTGGGGGCCGGGAACACTGAAGCTTTCTTT. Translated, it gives CASSDLGAGNTEAFF.

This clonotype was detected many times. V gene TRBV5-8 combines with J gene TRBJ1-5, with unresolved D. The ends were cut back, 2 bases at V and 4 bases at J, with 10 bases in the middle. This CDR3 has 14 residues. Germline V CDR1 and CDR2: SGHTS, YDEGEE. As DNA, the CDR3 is TGTGCCAGCAGCTTAAGGCTGATGAATCAGCCCCAGCATTTT. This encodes CASSLRLMNQPQHF.